Included here is one T cell receptor (beta chain) sequence, with context. CDR3 length equals 15 residues. Trimming took off 3 bases at V and 0 bases at J, with 6 bases between the two ends. Germline V lookup: CDR1 LNHDA, CDR2 SQIVND (reference sequence). This record comes from a study of HIV-infected patients and healthy controls. TCRdb processed the 5' RACE reads anew with MiXCR; each CDR3 protein has one entry. Of some 20,000 distinct CDR3 sequences in the sample, about 19% were seen once. The J gene is TRBJ2-6, the V gene TRBV19; a possible D gene is TRBD1 (5 bases). The TCR was taken from a human donor in good health. The sample consisted of CD8+ T cells from blood. This CDR3 reads CASSIDSSGANVLTF. The CDR3 nucleotides are TGTGCCAGTAGTATCGACAGCTCTGGGGCCAACGTCCTGACTTTC.